This T cell receptor (beta chain) was observed in a study of blood T cell repertoires in COVID-19. About the study: The United States, Italy and Spain provided the acute and convalescent COVID-19 samples. PBMCs, B-cell-depleted T cells, or T cells provided the cDNA or gDNA that made up the material.

CDR3 length: 14 residues. Germline CDR1 MNHEY, CDR2 SVGAGI. Trimming removed 10 bases at V and 0 bases at J, with 13 bases between. As processed by the authors: Reference gene primer amplification in the assay estimated nucleated cell counts. Assay: immunoSEQ multiplex PCR; the TCRdb copy retains only in-frame clones and omits some. For V, J and clone size, that table is used; D and trimming come from the DNA. The sample consists of some 140,000 clones, about 80% of them appearing once. The clonotype comes from a man aged 55 to 70 with acute or convalescent COVID-19. The material sequenced was peripheral blood. This chain connects TRBV6-5 to TRBJ1-5, with a weak D call TRBD1 (5 bases). Written as DNA, the CDR3 is TGTGCCACCCAGACAGTATATAGCAATCAGCCCCAGCATTTT. It is translated as CATQTVYSNQPQHF.